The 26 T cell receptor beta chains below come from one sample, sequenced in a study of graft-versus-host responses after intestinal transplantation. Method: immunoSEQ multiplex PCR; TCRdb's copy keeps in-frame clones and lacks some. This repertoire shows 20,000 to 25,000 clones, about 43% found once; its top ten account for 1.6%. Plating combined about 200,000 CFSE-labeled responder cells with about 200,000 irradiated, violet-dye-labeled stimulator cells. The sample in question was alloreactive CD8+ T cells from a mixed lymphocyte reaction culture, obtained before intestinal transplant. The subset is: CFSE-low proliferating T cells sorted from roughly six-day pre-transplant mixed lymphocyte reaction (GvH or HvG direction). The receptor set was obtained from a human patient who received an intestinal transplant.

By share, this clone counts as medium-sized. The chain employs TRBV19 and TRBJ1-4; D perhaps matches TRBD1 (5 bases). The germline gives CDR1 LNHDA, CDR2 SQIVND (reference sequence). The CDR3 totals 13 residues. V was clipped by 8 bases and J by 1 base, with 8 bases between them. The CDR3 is CASGTETNEKLFF. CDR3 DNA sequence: TGTGCCAGTGGGACGGAAACTAATGAAAAACTGTTTTTT. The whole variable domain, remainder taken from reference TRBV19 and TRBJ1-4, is DGGITQSPKYLFRKEGQNVTLSCEQNLNHDAMYWYRQDPGQGLRLIYYSQIVNDFQKGDIAEGYSVSREKKESFPLTVTSAQKNPTAFYLCASGTETNEKLFFGSGTQLSVL.

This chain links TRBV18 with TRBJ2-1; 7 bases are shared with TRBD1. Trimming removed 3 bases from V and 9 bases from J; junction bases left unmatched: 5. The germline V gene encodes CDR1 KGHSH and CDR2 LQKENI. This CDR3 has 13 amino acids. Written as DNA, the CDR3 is TGTGCCAGCTCACCTGGGGACAGCCTTGAGCAGTTCTTC. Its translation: CASSPGDSLEQFF.

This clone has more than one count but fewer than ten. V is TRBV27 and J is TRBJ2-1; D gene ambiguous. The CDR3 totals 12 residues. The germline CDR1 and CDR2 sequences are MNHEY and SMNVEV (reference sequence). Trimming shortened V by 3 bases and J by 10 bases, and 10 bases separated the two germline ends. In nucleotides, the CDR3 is TGTGCCAGCAGTTTGTCGGCCAGCGAGCAGTTCTTC. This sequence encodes CASSLSASEQFF.

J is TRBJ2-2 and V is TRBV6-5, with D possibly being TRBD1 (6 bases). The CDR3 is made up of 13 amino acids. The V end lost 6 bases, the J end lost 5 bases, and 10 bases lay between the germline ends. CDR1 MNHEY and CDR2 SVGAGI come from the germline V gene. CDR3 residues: CASRTGSTGELFF. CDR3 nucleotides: TGTGCCAGCAGGACAGGTTCGACCGGGGAGCTGTTTTTT.

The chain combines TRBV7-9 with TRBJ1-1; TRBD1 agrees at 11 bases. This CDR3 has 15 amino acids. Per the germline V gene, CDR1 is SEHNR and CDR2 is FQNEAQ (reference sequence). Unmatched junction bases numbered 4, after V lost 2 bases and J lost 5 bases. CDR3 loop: CASSLYRDRGTEAFF. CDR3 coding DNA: TGTGCCAGCAGCTTATACCGGGACAGGGGGACTGAAGCTTTCTTT.

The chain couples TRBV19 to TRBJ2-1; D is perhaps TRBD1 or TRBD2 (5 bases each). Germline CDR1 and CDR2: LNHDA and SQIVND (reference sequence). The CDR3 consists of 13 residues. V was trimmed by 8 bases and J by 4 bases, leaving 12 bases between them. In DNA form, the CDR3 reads TGTGCCAGTGAACGAGAGGGGTACAATGAGCAGTTCTTC. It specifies CASEREGYNEQFF.

The CDR3 coding sequence is TGTGCCAGCAGTCATCCGTTGGCCTACGAGCAGTACTTC. This gives the protein CASSHPLAYEQYF. The V call is TRBV6-5, the J call TRBJ2-7; D is ambiguous. The germline V gene encodes CDR1 MNHEY and CDR2 SVGAGI. Trimming took off 5 bases at V and 2 bases at J, with 10 bases between the two ends. The CDR3 runs to 13 residues.

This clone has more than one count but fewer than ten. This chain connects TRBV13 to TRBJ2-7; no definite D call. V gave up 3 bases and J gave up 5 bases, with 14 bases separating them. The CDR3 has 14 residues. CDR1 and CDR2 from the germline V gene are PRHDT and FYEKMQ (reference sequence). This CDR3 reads CASSLRQVVHEQYF. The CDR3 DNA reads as TGTGCCAGCAGCTTGCGCCAGGTGGTCCACGAGCAGTACTTC.

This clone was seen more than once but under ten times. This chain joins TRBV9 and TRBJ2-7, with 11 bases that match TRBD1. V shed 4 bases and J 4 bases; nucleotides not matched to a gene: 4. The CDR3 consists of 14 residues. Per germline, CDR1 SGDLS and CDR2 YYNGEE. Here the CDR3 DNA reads TGTGCCAGCAGCCCCGGACAGGGGGCTTACGAGCAGTACTTC. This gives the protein CASSPGQGAYEQYF.

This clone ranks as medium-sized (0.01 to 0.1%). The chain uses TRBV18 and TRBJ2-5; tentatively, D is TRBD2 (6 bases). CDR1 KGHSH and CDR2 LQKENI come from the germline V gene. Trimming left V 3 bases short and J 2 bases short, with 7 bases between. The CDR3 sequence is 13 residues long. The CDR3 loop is CASSPGTQETQYF. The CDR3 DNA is TGTGCCAGCTCACCTGGGACTCAAGAGACCCAGTACTTC.

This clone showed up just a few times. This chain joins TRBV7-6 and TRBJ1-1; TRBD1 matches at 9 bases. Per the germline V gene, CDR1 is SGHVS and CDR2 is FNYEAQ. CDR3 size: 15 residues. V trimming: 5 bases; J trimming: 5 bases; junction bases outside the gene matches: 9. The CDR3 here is CASSPRTGDGTEAFF. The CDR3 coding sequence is TGTGCCAGCAGCCCCCGGACAGGGGACGGAACTGAAGCTTTCTTT.

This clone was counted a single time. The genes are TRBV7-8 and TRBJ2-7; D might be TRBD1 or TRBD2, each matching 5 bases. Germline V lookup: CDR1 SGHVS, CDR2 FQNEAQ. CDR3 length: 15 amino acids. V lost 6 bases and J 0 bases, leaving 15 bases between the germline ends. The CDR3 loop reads CASSPYRDLSYEQYF. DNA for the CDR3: TGTGCCAGCAGTCCATACCGGGACCTCTCCTACGAGCAGTACTTC. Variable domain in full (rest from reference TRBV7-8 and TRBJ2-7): GAGVSQSPRYKVAKRGQDVALRCDPISGHVSLFWYQQALGQGPEFLTYFQNEAQLDKSGLPSDRFFAERPEGSVSTLKIQRTQQEDSAVYLCASSPYRDLSYEQYFGPGTRLTVT.

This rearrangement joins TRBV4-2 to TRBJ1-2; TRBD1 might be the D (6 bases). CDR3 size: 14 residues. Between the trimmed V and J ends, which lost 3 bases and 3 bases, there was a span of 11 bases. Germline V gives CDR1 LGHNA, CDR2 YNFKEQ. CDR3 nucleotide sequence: TGTGCCAGCAGCCAGGGCTCAGGGGACTATGGCTACACCTTC. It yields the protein CASSQGSGDYGYTF.

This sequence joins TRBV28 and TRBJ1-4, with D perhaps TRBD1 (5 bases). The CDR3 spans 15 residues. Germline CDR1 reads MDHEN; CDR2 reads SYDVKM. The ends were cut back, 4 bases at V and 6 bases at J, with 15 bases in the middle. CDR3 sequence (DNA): TGTGCCAGCAGTTACCTCCGTAGGGACTATGAAAAACTGTTTTTT. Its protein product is CASSYLRRDYEKLFF.

The CDR3 loop reads CASSLGGVRSPLHF. The CDR3 coding sequence is TGTGCCAGCAGTTTAGGGGGGGTAAGATCACCCCTCCACTTT. J is TRBJ1-6 and V is TRBV28, with a weak D call TRBD1 (5 bases). V lost 2 bases, J lost 10 bases, and 12 bases lay in between. In germline, CDR1 is MDHEN, CDR2 SYDVKM. This CDR3 region has 14 residues.

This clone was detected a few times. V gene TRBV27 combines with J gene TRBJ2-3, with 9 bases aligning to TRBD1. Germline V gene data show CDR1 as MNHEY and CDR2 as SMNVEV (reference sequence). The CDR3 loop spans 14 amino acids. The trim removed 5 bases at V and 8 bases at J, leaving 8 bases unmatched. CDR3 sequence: CASSHTGGAPTQYF. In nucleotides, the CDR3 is TGTGCCAGCAGTCATACAGGGGGCGCCCCTACGCAGTATTTT.

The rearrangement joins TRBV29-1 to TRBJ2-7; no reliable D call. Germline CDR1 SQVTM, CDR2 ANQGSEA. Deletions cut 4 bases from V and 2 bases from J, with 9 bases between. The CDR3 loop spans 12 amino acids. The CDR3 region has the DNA TGCAGCGTTGTCTTCGCGGCCTACGAGCAGTACTTC. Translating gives CSVVFAAYEQYF.

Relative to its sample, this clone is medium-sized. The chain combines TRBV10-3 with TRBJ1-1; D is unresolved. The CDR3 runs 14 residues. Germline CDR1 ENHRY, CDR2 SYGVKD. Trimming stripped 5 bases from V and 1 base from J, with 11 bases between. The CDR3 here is CAISQWLENTEAFF. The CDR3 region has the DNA TGTGCCATCAGTCAATGGCTAGAGAACACTGAAGCTTTCTTT.

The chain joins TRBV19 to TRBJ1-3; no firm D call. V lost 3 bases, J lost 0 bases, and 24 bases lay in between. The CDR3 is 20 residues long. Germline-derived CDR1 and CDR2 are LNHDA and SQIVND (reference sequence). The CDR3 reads CASSIPRHSGSGYSGNTIYF. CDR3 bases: TGTGCCAGTAGTATCCCCCGCCATTCCGGTAGCGGATACTCTGGAAACACCATATATTTT.

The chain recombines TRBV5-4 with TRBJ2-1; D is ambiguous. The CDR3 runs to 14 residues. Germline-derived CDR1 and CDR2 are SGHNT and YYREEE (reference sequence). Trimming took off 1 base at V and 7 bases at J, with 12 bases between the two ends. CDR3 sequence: CASSLLNLGNEQFF. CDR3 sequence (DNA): TGTGCCAGCAGCTTGTTAAACCTTGGGAATGAGCAGTTCTTC.

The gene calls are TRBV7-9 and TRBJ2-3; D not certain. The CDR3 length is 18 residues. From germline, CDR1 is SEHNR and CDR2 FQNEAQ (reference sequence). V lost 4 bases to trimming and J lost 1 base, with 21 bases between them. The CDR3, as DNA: TGTGCCAGCAGCTCCCCCCCTTCTTCCGCCCCGCGCACAGATACGCAGTATTTT. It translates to CASSSPPSSAPRTDTQYF.

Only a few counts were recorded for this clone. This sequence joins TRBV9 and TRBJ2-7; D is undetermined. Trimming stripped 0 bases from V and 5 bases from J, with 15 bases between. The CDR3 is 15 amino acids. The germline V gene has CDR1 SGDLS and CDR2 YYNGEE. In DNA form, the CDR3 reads TGTGCCAGCAGCGTAGTCTATAGGGTGGGCAACGAGCAGTACTTC. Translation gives CASSVVYRVGNEQYF.

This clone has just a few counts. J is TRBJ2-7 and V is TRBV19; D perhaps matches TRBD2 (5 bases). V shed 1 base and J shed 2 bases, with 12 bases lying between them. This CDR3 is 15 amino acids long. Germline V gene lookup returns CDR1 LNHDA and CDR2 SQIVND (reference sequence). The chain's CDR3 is CASSIVEGAAYEQYF. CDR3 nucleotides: TGTGCCAGTAGTATAGTGGAAGGAGCGGCCTACGAGCAGTACTTC.

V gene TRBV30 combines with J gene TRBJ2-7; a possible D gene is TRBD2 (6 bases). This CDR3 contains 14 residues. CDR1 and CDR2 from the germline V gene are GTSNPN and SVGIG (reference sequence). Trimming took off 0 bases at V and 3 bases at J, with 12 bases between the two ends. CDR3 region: CAWSVLGGSYEQYF. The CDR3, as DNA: TGTGCCTGGAGTGTACTGGGGGGAAGCTACGAGCAGTACTTC.

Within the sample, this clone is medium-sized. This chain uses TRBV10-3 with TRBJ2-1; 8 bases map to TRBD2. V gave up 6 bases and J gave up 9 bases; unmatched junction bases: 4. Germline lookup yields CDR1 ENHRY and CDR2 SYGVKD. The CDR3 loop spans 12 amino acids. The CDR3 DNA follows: TGTGCCATCAGCGGGGGGGTGAGTGAGCAGTTCTTC. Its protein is CAISGGVSEQFF.

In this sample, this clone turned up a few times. The CDR3 reads CASSFGDSLSAAFF. CDR3 coding DNA: TGTGCCAGCAGCTTTGGGGACAGTCTAAGTGCAGCTTTCTTT. This chain connects TRBV7-9 to TRBJ1-1, with 7 nucleotides matching TRBD1. CDR1 and CDR2 from the germline V gene are SEHNR and FQNEAQ (reference sequence). This CDR3 is 14 amino acids long. V lost 3 bases to trimming and J lost 10 bases; unmatched junction nucleotides: 11.